This T cell receptor beta chain derives from a study of Ad26.COV2.S vaccination and SARS-CoV-2 variants (dated by TCRdb to the early 2020s). With regard to the full study: TCRbeta repertoire sequencing served as the tool for gauging how specific and how broad the SARS-CoV-2-reactive T cell receptors were following Ad26.COV2.S vaccination. The TCR-sequenced set comprised around 30 samples: around 20 Ad26.COV2.S vaccine recipients, 5 placebo recipients and 8 SARS-CoV-2 convalescent individuals. Results the study describes overall, beyond this receptor: The authors noted that the TCR breadth and depth analyses may have underestimated total T cell responses. Vaccine and placebo recipients had comparable non-spike TCR breadth, which fits with the vaccine containing only spike. Ad26.COV2.S recipients had higher spike-specific TCR breadth than placebo recipients (P = 0.0014). After vaccination, substantial breadth of spike-specific CD8+ and CD4+ T cell responses was reported.

The immunoSEQ Assay was used to sequence TCRbeta CDR3 regions. After extraction, genomic DNA underwent amplification by bias-controlled multiplex PCR, followed by high-throughput sequencing. As for how the authors treated the data: Collapsing and filtering of sequences were performed to quantify the absolute abundance of each unique TCRbeta CDR3 region. T cell fraction was estimated by normalization of TCRbeta template counts to usable DNA, with usable DNA being measured through amplification of reference genes present in all nucleated cells. Repertoire TCRs were annotated as SARS-CoV-2-specific by exact matching of V gene, CDR3 amino acid sequence and J gene to a known reactive TCR set. The reference SARS-CoV-2 TCR set came from MIRA and was filtered for enrichment in COVID-19-positive ImmuneCODE repertoires, removing public or cross-reactive TCRs. Drawing on the MIRA antigens, annotated TCRs were analysed further at the level of specific ORF or position within ORF. Depth was the summed frequency of annotated unique rearrangements, while breadth was defined as annotated unique rearrangements over total unique productive rearrangements. Two-sided Wilcoxon rank-sum tests were used to compare TCR breadth between groups. TCRdb stores this immuneACCESS table with in-frame sequences only. Part of the clones is absent; in the studies checked, under half of the shortfall reflects unresolved V genes, and no reason is known for the rest. V and J calls and clone size follow that table, whereas D and trimming were derived from the DNA. The sample table records just over 350,000 clones; about 90% of these occur just once. The ten largest clones capture 3% to 4% of the sample.

Including cysteine and phenylalanine, the CDR3 has 17 amino acids. CDR3 DNA only is kept here, 51 bases in frame from base 1. Trimming removed 0 bases from V and 4 bases from J; the gene matches leave 11 bases unexplained. CDR1 and CDR2 (SGHNT, YYREEE) derive from the germline V gene (reference sequence). Worth noting for this clone: Its antigen is unknown. Per-nucleotide qualities are absent, and no much larger clonotype sits a single base away.

The label giving this sample's time point can be read as: individuals recovered from natural SARS-CoV-2 infection. The material sequenced was peripheral blood, taken after recovery from COVID-19. The rearranged segments are TRBV5-4 and TRBJ2-3; 7 bases in the junction line up with TRBD2. The TCR sequence derives from a human donor who had recovered from COVID-19. The CDR3 region has the sequence CASSLDQRDPSADTQYF. At the DNA level, the sequence is TGTGCCAGCAGCTTGGATCAGCGGGACCCTAGCGCAGATACGCAGTATTTT. Supplemented by the reference TRBV5-4 and TRBJ2-3 proteins around the CDR3, the complete variable domain is ETGVTQSPTHLIKTRGQQVTLRCSSQSGHNTVSWYQQALGQGPQFIFQYYREEENGRGNFPPRFSGLQFPNYSSELNVNALELDDSALYLCASSLDQRDPSADTQYFGPGTRLTVL.